These 17 T cell receptor beta chains share one sample of origin, sequenced in a study of CD8 T cells in ankylosing spondylitis. TCRdb used MiXCR to reprocess the 5' RACE reads, holding one entry per CDR3 protein. The sample shows more than 200,000 distinct CDR3 sequences, 20% to 30% of them seen only once. The sequenced material came from blood, either unsorted or a sorted T cell fraction (not recorded which). The source is a male donor with ankylosing spondylitis or in good health (not recorded which).

Ten or more counts support this clonotype. The CDR3 DNA reads as TGCAGTGCCCGACTAGCGGGGAGCACCGGGGAGCTGTTTTTT. Its protein is CSARLAGSTGELFF. V is TRBV20-1 and J is TRBJ2-2, with TRBD2 matching 11 bases. This CDR3 has 14 residues. CDR1 and CDR2 from the germline V gene are DFQATT and SNEGSKA (reference sequence). Germline trimming cut 6 bases from V and 4 bases from J; bases unmatched to any gene: 4.

The chain is built from TRBV20-1 and TRBJ2-1; 16 bases match TRBD2. The CDR3 loop spans 14 amino acids. In germline, CDR1 is DFQATT, CDR2 SNEGSKA (reference sequence). J gave up 12 bases and V 3 bases, and 5 bases lay outside the gene matches. The CDR3 region is CSARGTSGGAVQFF. CDR3 bases: TGCAGTGCTAGGGGGACTAGCGGGGGGGCGGTGCAGTTCTTC.

This rearrangement joins TRBV10-1 to TRBJ1-5; no clear D. CDR3 length: 12 amino acids. CDR1 is WNHNN, CDR2 SYGVQD, per germline (reference sequence). V was shortened by 0 bases and J by 7 bases, with 4 bases between the two germline ends. CDR3 nucleotide sequence: TGCGCCAGCAGTGAGTCGGGGCAGCCCCAGCATTTT. Amino acids: CASSESGQPQHF.

A single count supports this clonotype. V and J are TRBV15 and TRBJ2-7; no firm D call. Trimming pared 1 base from V and 0 bases from J, leaving 10 bases between. This CDR3 comprises 15 residues. From germline, CDR1 is LNHNV and CDR2 YYDKDF (reference sequence). The CDR3 is CATSRGQALSYEQYF. In DNA, the CDR3 is TGTGCCACCAGCAGAGGCCAGGCGCTCTCCTACGAGCAGTACTTC.

J is TRBJ2-5 and V is TRBV7-9; D ambiguous. This CDR3 has 12 residues. The ends were cut back, 0 bases at V and 10 bases at J, with 9 bases in the middle. The germline gives CDR1 SEHNR, CDR2 FQNEAQ (reference sequence). CDR3 in amino acids: CASSLAGVVQYF. CDR3 DNA sequence: TGTGCCAGCAGCTTAGCAGGAGTAGTCCAGTACTTC.

The chain recombines TRBV10-2 with TRBJ2-7; D unresolved. The V gene lost 3 bases and the J gene lost 10 bases, with 16 bases spanning the gap. There are 13 residues in the CDR3. The germline CDR1 and CDR2 sequences are WSHSY and SAAADI. CDR3: CASSDPDGPRQYF. In nucleotides, the CDR3 is TGCGCCAGCAGTGACCCGGACGGCCCTCGACAGTACTTC.

The rearrangement joins TRBV12-3 or TRBV12-4 to TRBJ2-7; D is ambiguous. This CDR3 contains 12 residues. V gave up 6 bases and J gave up 6 bases, with 12 bases separating them. The CDR3 nucleotides are TGTGCCAGCAGAAGCCTTGGGGTCGAGCAGTACTTC. Protein product: CASRSLGVEQYF.

CDR3: CASSNSGAQDTQYF. CDR3 sequence (DNA): TGTGCCAGCAGTAATAGCGGGGCCCAGGATACGCAGTATTTT. The chain links TRBV12-3 or TRBV12-4 to TRBJ2-3, with TRBD2 identical over 8 bases. CDR3 length equals 14 residues. Unmatched junction bases numbered 7, after V lost 5 bases and J lost 6 bases.

CDR3 in amino acids: CSAKVLAGGRIRDTQYF. The CDR3 DNA follows: TGCAGTGCTAAGGTGTTAGCGGGGGGGCGGATACGAGATACGCAGTATTTT. This chain uses TRBV20-1 with TRBJ2-3; 11 bases agree with TRBD2. The CDR3 covers 17 residues. Germline CDR1 DFQATT, CDR2 SNEGSKA (reference sequence). The V and J ends lost 4 bases and 5 bases, in that order; junction bases with no gene match: 14.

The table lists this clonotype with a count of one. This chain links TRBV9 with TRBJ2-3, with D maybe TRBD1 (6 bases). Trimming pared 3 bases from V and 6 bases from J, leaving 17 bases between. CDR3 size: 15 residues. Germline-derived CDR1 and CDR2 are SGDLS and YYNGEE. The CDR3 nucleotides read TGTGCCAGCAGCGCGGGTATTCCTAGGGGGGATACGCAGTATTTT. Protein sequence: CASSAGIPRGDTQYF. Using reference TRBV9 and TRBJ2-3 for the parts outside the CDR3, the full variable domain is DSGVTQTPKHLITATGQRVTLRCSPRSGDLSVYWYQQSLDQGLQFLIQYYNGEERAKGNILERFSAQQFPDLHSELNLSSLELGDSALYFCASSAGIPRGDTQYFGPGTRLTVL.

This chain joins TRBV5-8 and TRBJ2-3; unclear D gene. The CDR3 spans 12 residues. Germline V gene sequence: CDR1 SGHTS, CDR2 YDEGEE. V was trimmed by 2 bases and J by 6 bases, leaving 7 bases between them. The CDR3 loop reads CASSFLSDTQYF. CDR3 sequence (DNA): TGTGCCAGCAGCTTCTTATCGGATACGCAGTATTTT. Together with reference TRBV5-8 and TRBJ2-3, the CDR3 gives the full variable domain: EAGVTQSPTHLIKTRGQQATLRCSPISGHTSVYWYQQALGLGLQFLLWYDEGEERNRGNFPPRFSGRQFPNYSSELNVNALELEDSALYLCASSFLSDTQYFGPGTRLTVL.

The J gene is TRBJ2-4, the V gene TRBV4-2; D may correspond to TRBD1 or TRBD2 (6 bases each). The CDR3 is made up of 15 amino acids. CDR1 is LGHNA and CDR2 is YNFKEQ in the germline V gene. Deletions cut 0 bases from V and 6 bases from J, with 12 bases between. The CDR3 DNA reads TGTGCCAGCAGCCAAGATAGGGGGGCTCCAAACATTCAGTACTTC. This codes for CASSQDRGAPNIQYF.

The chain is built from TRBV20-1 and TRBJ2-2; no reliable D call. This CDR3 is 13 amino acids long. The V end was cut by 3 bases, the J end by 4 bases, with 9 bases between. CDR1 DFQATT and CDR2 SNEGSKA come from the germline V gene (reference sequence). Here the CDR3 reads CSARAPGTGELFF. In DNA form, the CDR3 reads TGCAGTGCTAGGGCCCCGGGCACCGGGGAGCTGTTTTTT.

The chain employs TRBV30 and TRBJ2-3; 10 bases match TRBD2. CDR1 and CDR2 (germline): GTSNPN, SVGIG (reference sequence). The CDR3 loop spans 17 amino acids. After removal of 0 bases from V and 2 bases from J, the junction contained 8 bases not matched to a gene. CDR3 nucleotide sequence: TGTGCCTGGAGTGTAACTAGCGGGGAGGCCATCACAGATACGCAGTATTTT. Translation: CAWSVTSGEAITDTQYF.

In its sample, this clonotype was seen a few times. The genes are TRBV12-3 or TRBV12-4 and TRBJ2-5; the D gene could be TRBD1 or TRBD2 (6 bases each). The CDR3 has 17 residues. The V end lost 9 bases, the J end lost 1 base, and 24 bases lay between the germline ends. The CDR3 protein is CASPPRLWGALQETQYF. DNA of the CDR3: TGTGCCAGTCCCCCCCGGTTATGGGGGGCGCTCCAAGAGACCCAGTACTTC.

This clonotype was counted between two and nine times. The J gene is TRBJ2-3, the V gene TRBV20-1; the match to TRBD1 covers 12 bases. Looked up from germline, CDR1 is DFQATT and CDR2 is SNEGSKA (reference sequence). The CDR3 runs 14 residues. With V trimmed by 5 bases and J by 5 bases, 5 bases remained unmatched. The CDR3 sequence is CSALGTGGLDTQYF. The CDR3 region has the DNA TGCAGTGCTTTAGGGACAGGGGGCCTAGATACGCAGTATTTT.

This clonotype appeared a few times. The chain has TRBV5-1 and TRBJ1-1; 7 nucleotides align to TRBD1. CDR1 is SGHRS, CDR2 YFSETQ, per germline. The CDR3 is 15 amino acids. With V trimmed by 4 bases and J by 1 base, 7 bases remained unmatched. The CDR3 DNA reads as TGCGCCAGCAGCCCAACCGGGACAGCGAACACTGAAGCTTTCTTT. It translates to CASSPTGTANTEAFF.